The 15 T cell receptor beta chains given below trace back to one sample, sequenced in a study of T cell repertoires in cytomegalovirus infection. TCRdb re-derived calls from the reads in MiXCR, one entry per CDR3 protein. Of 65,000 to 90,000 distinct CDR3 sequences in the sample, 4% are singletons; the top ten hold about 22%. The material sequenced was PBMCs. These receptors were taken from a human donor in good health (CMV status not recorded). Some clones in this sample may be carry-over from other donors' samples.

This clonotype was detected many times. The rearrangement links TRBV6-2 or TRBV6-3 to TRBJ2-1; unclear D gene. Germline assignment: CDR1 MNHEY and CDR2 SVGEGT. The CDR3 is 12 amino acids. With 5 bases removed from V and 10 bases from J, the gap between germline ends came to 12 bases. CDR3 protein: CASSTPMGEQFF. CDR3 DNA sequence: TGTGCCAGCAGTACTCCAATGGGGGAGCAGTTCTTC.

Turning to this clonotype: A much larger clonotype is one base distant, so this may be a read error. The chain links TRBV10-3 to TRBJ2-2, with D maybe TRBD2 (5 bases). The germline V gene has CDR1 ENHRY and CDR2 SYGVKD. The CDR3 is made up of 13 amino acids. V was pared by 3 bases and J by 6 bases, with 8 bases between. The CDR3 loop is CAISDWGAGELFF. The DNA of the CDR3 is TGTGCCATCAGTGACTGGGGAGCCGGGGAGCTGTTTTTT.

This clonotype has a count of ten or more. This chain uses TRBV7-2 with TRBJ2-1; D possibly uses TRBD1 or TRBD2 (6 bases each). Germline CDR1 SGHTA, CDR2 FQGNSA. CDR3 length: 13 amino acids. The V end was cut by 10 bases, the J end by 3 bases, with 13 bases between. The CDR3 nucleotides read TGTGCCACGGGGGCGGGTGACTACAATGAGCAGTTCTTC. Translation: CATGAGDYNEQFF. The whole variable domain, filled in from reference TRBV7-2 and TRBJ2-1, reads GAGVSQSPSNKVTEKGKDVELRCDPISGHTALYWYRQSLGQGLEFLIYFQGNSAPDKSGLPSDRFSAERTGGSVSTLTIQRTQQEDSAVYLCATGAGDYNEQFFGPGTRLTVL.

The table lists this clonotype with many counts. The chain has TRBV5-4 and TRBJ1-1, with D tentatively TRBD1 (5 bases). V lost 0 bases to trimming and J lost 4 bases, with 13 bases between them. Per the germline V gene, CDR1 is SGHNT and CDR2 is YYREEE (reference sequence). The CDR3 covers 15 residues. This CDR3 reads CASSLGGSGGTEAFF. The CDR3 DNA reads TGTGCCAGCAGCTTGGGGGGCTCCGGTGGCACTGAAGCTTTCTTT. The full variable domain, its missing parts supplied by reference TRBV5-4 and TRBJ1-1, is ETGVTQSPTHLIKTRGQQVTLRCSSQSGHNTVSWYQQALGQGPQFIFQYYREEENGRGNFPPRFSGLQFPNYSSELNVNALELDDSALYLCASSLGGSGGTEAFFGQGTRLTVV.

The V call is TRBV7-2, the J call TRBJ1-1, with D uncertain. The V end lost 2 bases, the J end lost 0 bases, and 13 bases lay between the germline ends. CDR1 SGHTA and CDR2 FQGNSA come from the germline V gene. This CDR3 spans 16 amino acids. CDR3 sequence reads: CASSLTAGLLNTEAFF. The CDR3 region has the DNA TGTGCCAGCAGCTTAACAGCGGGCCTTTTGAACACTGAAGCTTTCTTT.

This clonotype occurred many times. V gene TRBV28 combines with J gene TRBJ1-1, with a possible D match to TRBD1 (5 bases). V lost 7 bases and J lost 3, with 6 bases in between. CDR1 is MDHEN and CDR2 is SYDVKM in the germline V gene. CDR3 length: 11 amino acids. The CDR3 here is CASNRYTEAFF. The CDR3 DNA follows: TGTGCCAGCAACAGGTACACTGAAGCTTTCTTT.

This clonotype was recorded many times. The V gene is TRBV5-4, the J gene TRBJ2-1, with 9 bases aligning to TRBD1. The CDR3 contains 15 residues. The V gene end was trimmed by 3 bases and the J gene end by 7 bases; junction bases not matched to a gene: 8. Germline values: CDR1 SGHNT, CDR2 YYREEE (reference sequence). CDR3 residues: CASSYPGQGLNEQFF. In nucleotides, the CDR3 is TGTGCCAGCAGCTACCCGGGACAGGGTCTAAATGAGCAGTTCTTC.

This clonotype was seen many times. The V gene is TRBV12-3 or TRBV12-4, the J gene TRBJ2-1, with 14 bases lining up with TRBD2. The J segment lost 9 bases and the V segment lost 5 bases, leaving 6 bases of the junction unmatched. The CDR3 sequence is 15 residues long. Here the CDR3 reads CASSPKGLAGGEQFF. The DNA of the CDR3 is TGTGCCAGCAGTCCCAAAGGACTAGCGGGAGGTGAGCAGTTCTTC.

This clonotype has at least ten counts. The chain joins TRBV7-2 to TRBJ2-3; a weak D match, TRBD2 (6 bases). Germline V gene lookup returns CDR1 SGHTA and CDR2 FQGNSA. V lost 4 bases and J 2 bases, leaving 10 bases between the germline ends. The CDR3 sequence is 14 residues long. CDR3 loop: CASSSGLFTDTQYF. CDR3 nucleotide sequence: TGTGCCAGCAGCTCGGGACTCTTCACAGATACGCAGTATTTT. Looking up the rest from reference TRBV7-2 and TRBJ2-3 gives the full variable domain: GAGVSQSPSNKVTEKGKDVELRCDPISGHTALYWYRQSLGQGLEFLIYFQGNSAPDKSGLPSDRFSAERTGGSVSTLTIQRTQQEDSAVYLCASSSGLFTDTQYFGPGTRLTVL.

This clonotype came up many times. The chain links TRBV14 to TRBJ2-7; unclear D gene. CDR3 length: 14 residues. Trimming removed 0 bases from V and 1 base from J, with 7 bases in between. The germline V gene encodes CDR1 SGHDN and CDR2 FVKESK. CDR3 residues: CASSQESRSYEQYF. CDR3 coding DNA: TGTGCCAGCAGCCAAGAATCCAGGTCCTACGAGCAGTACTTC.

The table lists this clonotype with many counts. V usage is TRBV7-2 and J usage is TRBJ1-5; TRBD1 matches at 7 bases. V shed 5 bases and J 6 bases; nucleotides not matched to a gene: 10. CDR1 SGHTA and CDR2 FQGNSA come from the germline V gene. The CDR3 sequence is 15 residues long. The DNA for the CDR3 is TGTGCCAGCAGCAAAACTCGACAGGGTATTCAGCCCCAGCATTTT. Protein sequence: CASSKTRQGIQPQHF.

This clonotype was picked up many times. The chain joins TRBV6-2 or TRBV6-3 to TRBJ1-2; D remains ambiguous. V was trimmed by 0 bases and J by 0 bases, leaving 5 bases between them. CDR3 length: 14 residues. The V gene's germline CDR1 is MNHEY and CDR2 SVGEGT. CDR3 residues: CASSYSGSNYGYTF. The CDR3 DNA follows: TGTGCCAGCAGTTACTCCGGATCTAACTATGGCTACACCTTC.

This clonotype was found many times. The J gene is TRBJ2-1, the V gene TRBV10-3; D may match TRBD1 or TRBD2 (5 bases each). The CDR3 loop spans 15 amino acids. V lost 3 bases to trimming and J lost 7 bases, with 16 bases between them. Germline CDR1 and CDR2: ENHRY and SYGVKD. This CDR3 is CAISEPSGRGNEQFF. CDR3 coding DNA: TGTGCCATCAGTGAACCTTCAGGGCGCGGGAATGAGCAGTTCTTC.

This clonotype was detected ten times or more. The V call is TRBV7-8, the J call TRBJ2-1, with TRBD2 matching 11 bases. V was pared by 4 bases and J by 3 bases, with 8 bases of the junction left unmatched. Germline lookup yields CDR1 SGHVS and CDR2 FQNEAQ. There are 17 residues in the CDR3. The CDR3, as DNA: TGTGCCAGCAGCTATACGCCGGGACTAGCGGACTACAATGAGCAGTTCTTC. Its protein product is CASSYTPGLADYNEQFF.

This clonotype was seen repeatedly, ten times or more. This chain joins TRBV6-2 or TRBV6-3 and TRBJ1-2; no definite D call. Trimming removed 6 bases from V and 2 bases from J, with 10 bases in between. CDR1 is MNHEY, CDR2 SVGEGT, per germline. There are 13 residues in the CDR3. CDR3 bases: TGTGCCAGCAGAGACACCGGAAACTATGGCTACACCTTC. As protein: CASRDTGNYGYTF.